A selection of T cell receptor beta chains follows, all from one sample in a study of blood T cell repertoires in COVID-19. The method was immunoSEQ multiplex PCR; TCRdb's version includes in-frame clones alone and lacks a portion of them. The sample lists 250,000 to 300,000 clones, approximately 86% seen once, with about 3.6% in the top ten. The sample consisted of peripheral blood. The receptors come from a man younger than 35 with active or convalescent COVID-19. The conserved cysteine and the conserved F or W are not part of the CDR3 here. D genes are given only for firm matches.

j_call: TRBJ1-1
v_call: TRBV28
d_call: .
cdr3_aa: ASSFGNTEAF

j_call: TRBJ1-1
v_call: TRBV6-5
d_call: .
cdr3_aa: ASREEATEAF

j_call: TRBJ1-2
v_call: TRBV6-5
d_call: .
cdr3_aa: ASSYRRGPSYGYT

j_call: TRBJ2-5
v_call: TRBV7-2
d_call: .
cdr3_aa: ASSLPVGRGEDTQY

j_call: TRBJ2-2
v_call: TRBV11-3
d_call: .
cdr3_aa: ASSLAGPGELF

j_call: TRBJ1-1
v_call: TRBV6-5
d_call: .
cdr3_aa: ASSPSRAEAF

j_call: TRBJ2-1
v_call: TRBV27
d_call: TRBD1
cdr3_aa: ASSLSSPPGTGISYNEQF

j_call: TRBJ2-3
v_call: TRBV7-3
d_call: .
cdr3_aa: ASSLTSRDTQY

j_call: TRBJ2-1
v_call: TRBV6-5
d_call: TRBD2
cdr3_aa: ASSYSTSVPYNEQF

j_call: TRBJ1-5
v_call: TRBV6-4
d_call: .
cdr3_aa: ASSGQRERQPQH

j_call: TRBJ2-7
v_call: TRBV6-2/TRBV6-3
d_call: TRBD2
cdr3_aa: ASSTVAGGPREQY

j_call: TRBJ1-4
v_call: TRBV5-1
d_call: .
cdr3_aa: ASGTGASEGKLF

j_call: TRBJ1-5
v_call: TRBV7-2
d_call: .
cdr3_aa: ASSLVGNQPQH

j_call: TRBJ1-2
v_call: TRBV7-2
d_call: .
cdr3_aa: ASSSFEDGYT

j_call: TRBJ1-2
v_call: TRBV25-1
d_call: TRBD1
cdr3_aa: ASSAFGQGLGYT

j_call: TRBJ2-1
v_call: TRBV27
d_call: .
cdr3_aa: ASSRSWGAASGSNEQF

j_call: TRBJ2-7
v_call: TRBV4-1
d_call: TRBD1
cdr3_aa: ASSHTGDSYEQY

j_call: TRBJ1-2
v_call: TRBV5-6
d_call: .
cdr3_aa: ASSRGTPRGYT

j_call: TRBJ1-2
v_call: TRBV6-5
d_call: .
cdr3_aa: ASRRRQNYGYT

j_call: TRBJ2-5
v_call: TRBV21-1
d_call: .
cdr3_aa: ASSKRRGTPTQY

j_call: TRBJ1-2
v_call: TRBV7-9
d_call: .
cdr3_aa: ASTRTIGYT

j_call: TRBJ2-7
v_call: TRBV11-2
d_call: TRBD1
cdr3_aa: ASSRDRGHEQY

j_call: TRBJ2-5
v_call: TRBV9
d_call: TRBD2
cdr3_aa: ASSVGTKETQY

j_call: TRBJ2-5
v_call: TRBV5-5
d_call: .
cdr3_aa: ASSRHTSFQETQY

j_call: TRBJ2-4
v_call: TRBV29-1
d_call: .
cdr3_aa: SVEETVSNIQY

j_call: TRBJ2-1
v_call: TRBV29-1
d_call: TRBD1
cdr3_aa: SADQGQGLREQF

j_call: TRBJ2-3
v_call: TRBV7-9
d_call: TRBD2
cdr3_aa: ASSRTSDGTDTQY

j_call: TRBJ1-2
v_call: TRBV11-2
d_call: .
cdr3_aa: ASSGDTVYGYT

j_call: TRBJ2-1
v_call: TRBV4-1
d_call: TRBD2
cdr3_aa: ASSQAGTSSYNEQF

j_call: TRBJ2-3
v_call: TRBV30
d_call: .
cdr3_aa: AWTTYTDTQY

j_call: TRBJ1-1
v_call: TRBV29-1
d_call: .
cdr3_aa: SVDSGGTEAF

j_call: TRBJ1-6
v_call: TRBV5-1
d_call: .
cdr3_aa: ASSLDRDGSPLH

j_call: TRBJ2-1
v_call: TRBV7-7
d_call: TRBD2
cdr3_aa: ASSPAASGSNEQF

j_call: TRBJ2-1
v_call: TRBV5-1
d_call: .
cdr3_aa: ASSLGDTLSYNEQF

j_call: TRBJ2-5
v_call: TRBV2
d_call: .
cdr3_aa: ASSALEGGSETQY

j_call: TRBJ2-7
v_call: TRBV11-2
d_call: TRBD1
cdr3_aa: ASSIYRGIGYEQY

j_call: TRBJ1-6
v_call: TRBV5-6
d_call: TRBD1
cdr3_aa: ASSRDRGNPPLH

j_call: TRBJ1-4
v_call: TRBV4-3
d_call: .
cdr3_aa: ASSQWGVSEKLF

j_call: TRBJ2-1
v_call: TRBV19
d_call: .
cdr3_aa: ASRAGVEQF

j_call: TRBJ1-1
v_call: TRBV28
d_call: .
cdr3_aa: ASRTQALNTEAF

j_call: TRBJ1-3
v_call: TRBV15
d_call: TRBD1
cdr3_aa: ATSTPIDRGPPYSGNTIY

j_call: TRBJ1-2
v_call: TRBV5-4
d_call: .
cdr3_aa: ASSLQGHYGYT

j_call: TRBJ1-5
v_call: TRBV5-6
d_call: .
cdr3_aa: ASSLASRHNQPQH

j_call: TRBJ1-2
v_call: TRBV18
d_call: .
cdr3_aa: ASSPSVFNYGYT

j_call: TRBJ1-4
v_call: TRBV10-1
d_call: .
cdr3_aa: ASSDGQASEKLF

j_call: TRBJ1-1
v_call: TRBV5-1
d_call: TRBD1
cdr3_aa: ASSFGDRENTEAF

j_call: TRBJ2-1
v_call: TRBV11-1
d_call: .
cdr3_aa: ASSISGATAYNEQF

j_call: TRBJ1-1
v_call: TRBV15
d_call: .
cdr3_aa: ATSRDLGGNTEAF

j_call: TRBJ1-6
v_call: TRBV28
d_call: TRBD1
cdr3_aa: ASSTGQGVASPLH

j_call: TRBJ2-7
v_call: TRBV28
d_call: .
cdr3_aa: ASSPSGYEQY

j_call: TRBJ2-7
v_call: TRBV14
d_call: TRBD2
cdr3_aa: ASSQVAGGTYEQY

j_call: TRBJ1-3
v_call: TRBV7-2
d_call: TRBD1
cdr3_aa: ASSSRGTDPGNTIY

j_call: TRBJ2-5
v_call: TRBV24-1
d_call: TRBD1
cdr3_aa: ATSDGTGGVQETQY

j_call: TRBJ1-1
v_call: TRBV15
d_call: TRBD1
cdr3_aa: ATRDRGWNTEAF

j_call: TRBJ1-2
v_call: TRBV28
d_call: .
cdr3_aa: ASTAGTKYGYT

j_call: TRBJ1-1
v_call: TRBV5-5
d_call: TRBD1
cdr3_aa: ASSQQGLRAF

j_call: TRBJ1-4
v_call: TRBV11-1
d_call: .
cdr3_aa: ASSVGLNEKLF

j_call: TRBJ2-3
v_call: TRBV7-3
d_call: .
cdr3_aa: ASSLSWTATDTQY

j_call: TRBJ2-5
v_call: TRBV2
d_call: TRBD1
cdr3_aa: ASSDRTGGETQY